The 31 T cell receptor beta chains given below trace back to one sample, sequenced in a study of neurological immune-mediated disorders. TCRdb redid the calling of the 5' RACE reads with MiXCR, one entry per CDR3 protein. The repertoire holds some 57,000 distinct CDR3 sequences, with 3% to 4.5% as singletons. Sequencing was carried out using PBMCs. Receptor source: a man aged 55 to 70 with multiple sclerosis.

This clonotype came up a few times. The chain has TRBV7-6 and TRBJ2-2; maybe TRBD2 (6 bases). This CDR3 region has 14 residues. V was trimmed by 5 bases and J by 4 bases, leaving 11 bases between them. The germline gives CDR1 SGHVS, CDR2 FNYEAQ. This CDR3 is CASSPGRLTGELFF. Here the CDR3 DNA reads TGTGCCAGCAGCCCCGGGAGACTCACCGGGGAGCTGTTTTTT.

Many counts were recorded for this clonotype. This chain connects TRBV5-1 to TRBJ2-1; D remains unclear. This CDR3 comprises 13 residues. The germline CDR1 and CDR2 sequences are SGHRS and YFSETQ. The V gene lost 6 bases and the J gene lost 0 bases, with 7 bases spanning the gap. This chain's CDR3 is CASTLGSYNEQFF. For the CDR3, the DNA is TGCGCCAGCACGCTCGGCTCCTACAATGAGCAGTTCTTC.

The sample holds many counts of this clonotype. The chain has TRBV7-2 and TRBJ2-3; no definite D call. This CDR3 region has 14 residues. V lost 1 base to trimming and J lost 0 bases, with 5 bases between them. CDR1 is SGHTA, CDR2 FQGNSA, per germline. This CDR3 is CASSLDTSTDTQYF. The CDR3 DNA sequence: TGTGCCAGCAGCTTAGACACTAGCACAGATACGCAGTATTTT.

This clonotype has more than one count but fewer than ten. The chain has TRBV4-1 and TRBJ2-7; tentatively, D is TRBD2 (6 bases). Trimming stripped 6 bases from V and 0 bases from J, with 15 bases between. This CDR3 is built from 15 residues. CDR1 MGHRA and CDR2 YSYEKL come from the germline V gene. CDR3 protein: CASSHAGTGSYEQYF. CDR3 nucleotides: TGCGCCAGCAGTCACGCCGGGACTGGCTCCTACGAGCAGTACTTC.

In its sample, this clonotype was seen many times. The chain employs TRBV12-3 or TRBV12-4 and TRBJ1-1, with D unclear. There are 13 residues in the CDR3. With 4 bases removed from V and 1 base from J, the gap between germline ends came to 7 bases. The chain's CDR3 is CASSWAGNTEAFF. The CDR3 region has the DNA TGTGCCAGCAGTTGGGCGGGGAACACTGAAGCTTTCTTT.

The table lists this clonotype with many counts. V is TRBV20-1 and J is TRBJ1-1; D ambiguous. This CDR3 has 13 residues. Germline V lookup: CDR1 DFQATT, CDR2 SNEGSKA (reference sequence). The CDR3 DNA sequence: TGCAGGAATAGGGCCGGCGGGAGGACTGAAGCTTTCTTT. Translating it yields CRNRAGGRTEAFF.

This clonotype has ten or more counts. The chain carries TRBV15 and TRBJ1-2; 7 bases are shared with TRBD1. J lost 2 bases, V lost 0 bases, and 3 bases had no gene match. Germline V CDR1 and CDR2: LNHNV, YYDKDF (reference sequence). The CDR3 totals 15 residues. The CDR3 nucleotides are TGTGCCACCAGCAGAGACCCGACAGGGAACTATGGCTACACCTTC. It specifies CATSRDPTGNYGYTF.

Ten or more counts support this clonotype. CDR3 DNA: TGCAGTGCTAGCCTACCCCGGGACAGAAACACCGGGGAGCTGTTTTTT. As protein: CSASLPRDRNTGELFF. The J gene is TRBJ2-2, the V gene TRBV20-1; 7 bases are a match to TRBD1. CDR3 length: 16 residues. J lost 2 bases, V lost 3 bases, and 9 bases had no gene match. Germline CDR1 and CDR2: DFQATT and SNEGSKA (reference sequence).

The chain has TRBV28 and TRBJ2-3, with TRBD1 identical over 9 bases. Losses at the gene ends were 6 bases for V and 4 bases for J; bases not matched to a gene: 5. This CDR3 is built from 14 residues. Germline CDR1 and CDR2: MDHEN and SYDVKM. This CDR3 reads CASRQDRGADTQYF. CDR3 DNA: TGTGCCAGCAGGCAGGACAGGGGCGCAGATACGCAGTATTTT.

This clonotype showed up many times. The chain recombines TRBV20-1 with TRBJ2-3, with a tentative D call TRBD2 (6 bases). The CDR3 sequence is 12 residues long. CDR1 and CDR2 from the germline V gene are DFQATT and SNEGSKA (reference sequence). V was cut by 5 bases and J by 6 bases, with 12 bases left in between. CDR3 sequence: CSARRGRDTQYF. The CDR3 DNA reads TGCAGTGCTCGGCGGGGCCGGGATACGCAGTATTTT.

This clonotype was found many times. The J gene is TRBJ1-1, the V gene TRBV6-1, with unresolved D. This CDR3 contains 15 residues. The V gene lost 2 bases and the J gene lost 1 base, with 11 bases spanning the gap. Germline loops: CDR1 MNHNS, CDR2 SASEGT. The DNA of the CDR3 is TGTGCCAGCAGTGAATCAAGATTAAGGAACACTGAAGCTTTCTTT. It is translated as CASSESRLRNTEAFF.

This clonotype was seen repeatedly, ten times or more. The genes are TRBV24-1 and TRBJ2-2; possible D gene TRBD1, 6 bases. The CDR3 consists of 15 residues. CDR1 KGHDR and CDR2 SFDVKD come from the germline V gene. V was pared by 4 bases and J by 1 base, with 9 bases between. As DNA, the CDR3 is TGTGCCACCAGTGACATACAGGGGAACACCGGGGAGCTGTTTTTT. Translation gives CATSDIQGNTGELFF.

This clonotype appeared many times. The chain is built from TRBV12-3 or TRBV12-4 and TRBJ2-1; D unresolved. V lost 6 bases, J lost 8 bases, and 8 bases lay in between. The CDR3 extends over 11 amino acids. The CDR3 sequence is CASSIAYEQFF. The CDR3 DNA reads TGTGCCAGCAGCATAGCCTATGAGCAGTTCTTC.

This clonotype showed up many times. The rearrangement uses TRBV20-1 and TRBJ2-7; 13 nucleotides agree with TRBD2. V gave up 4 bases and J gave up 4 bases; unmatched junction bases: 4. The CDR3 runs 14 residues. The germline CDR1 and CDR2 sequences are DFQATT and SNEGSKA (reference sequence). The CDR3 loop is CSAIPGLAGYEQYF. The CDR3 DNA is TGCAGTGCTATACCGGGACTAGCGGGATACGAGCAGTACTTC.

This clonotype appeared many times. The rearrangement links TRBV27 to TRBJ2-2, with 11 nucleotides matching TRBD1. Germline lookup yields CDR1 MNHEY and CDR2 SMNVEV (reference sequence). J gave up 4 bases and V 6 bases, and 7 bases lay outside the gene matches. There are 16 residues in the CDR3. CDR3 region: CASRRTGTGGTGELFF. The CDR3 region has the DNA TGTGCCAGCAGACGTACCGGGACAGGGGGCACCGGGGAGCTGTTTTTT.

The chain joins TRBV11-2 to TRBJ2-4, with a tentative D call TRBD2 (5 bases). V lost 1 base and J 2 bases, leaving 12 bases between the germline ends. The CDR3 runs to 16 residues. Germline V gives CDR1 SGHAT, CDR2 FQNNGV. The CDR3 bases are TGTGCCAGCAGCTTAGGTAGCGATCGGACCAAAAACATTCAGTACTTC. Translated: CASSLGSDRTKNIQYF.

This clonotype has ten or more counts. The CDR3 nucleotides read TGCGCCAGCAGCTTGAGGACCGTTAACTATGGCTACACCTTC. Encoded protein: CASSLRTVNYGYTF. The chain links TRBV5-1 to TRBJ1-2; no definite D call. Germline CDR1 is SGHRS and CDR2 is YFSETQ. The CDR3 contains 14 residues. The germline V and J ends were trimmed by 1 base and 1 base, with 8 bases remaining between them.

This clonotype has a handful of counts. The rearrangement joins TRBV5-1 to TRBJ1-2, with 7 bases identical to TRBD1. V was pared by 4 bases and J by 4 bases, with 7 bases of the junction left unmatched. The CDR3 is made up of 14 amino acids. CDR1 and CDR2 from the germline V gene are SGHRS and YFSETQ. Written as DNA, the CDR3 is TGCGCCAGCAGCCCGGGGACAGCGAGCTATGGCTACACCTTC. This gives the protein CASSPGTASYGYTF.

This clonotype was recorded many times. The J gene is TRBJ1-1, the V gene TRBV29-1, with D hard to call. The CDR3 loop spans 13 amino acids. Trimming removed 5 bases from V and 1 base from J, with 11 bases in between. In germline, CDR1 is SQVTM, CDR2 ANQGSEA. Here the CDR3 reads CSVFSGANTEAFF. The CDR3 DNA is TGCAGCGTTTTCTCAGGAGCGAACACTGAAGCTTTCTTT.

There are many counts of this clonotype. CDR3 region: CSASSGMASYEQYF. As DNA, the CDR3 is TGCAGTGCTTCTAGCGGGATGGCCTCCTACGAGCAGTACTTC. The chain is built from TRBV20-1 and TRBJ2-7; 9 bases line up with TRBD2. The trim removed 5 bases at V and 0 bases at J, leaving 5 bases unmatched. Per the germline V gene, CDR1 is DFQATT and CDR2 is SNEGSKA (reference sequence). The CDR3 covers 14 residues.

Concerning this clonotype itself: Just one base apart from a much larger clone, this may be a read error. The CDR3 loop is CSAEGQGGQPQNF. CDR3 in DNA: TGCAGTGCTGAAGGACAGGGAGGTCAGCCCCAGAATTTT. V is TRBV20-1 and J is TRBJ1-5, with 8 nucleotides matching TRBD1. Germline values: CDR1 DFQATT, CDR2 SNEGSKA (reference sequence). The CDR3 is 13 amino acids.

The chain joins TRBV4-2 to TRBJ1-4, with D unclear. V gave up 0 bases and J gave up 4 bases, with 6 bases separating them. CDR1 is LGHNA and CDR2 is YNFKEQ in the germline V gene. CDR3 length: 14 residues. As DNA, the CDR3 is TGTGCCAGCAGCCAAGAACAGATTAATGAAAAACTGTTTTTT. Amino acids: CASSQEQINEKLFF.

This clonotype was recorded at least ten times. In nucleotides, the CDR3 is TGTGCCAGCAGTCTGCTCTCCTACGAGCAGTACTTC. Its protein is CASSLLSYEQYF. The chain joins TRBV12-3 or TRBV12-4 to TRBJ2-7; D is uncertain. With 5 bases removed from V and 0 bases from J, the gap between germline ends came to 5 bases. CDR3 length: 12 amino acids.

In this sample, this clonotype turned up many times. The chain employs TRBV5-5 and TRBJ2-1; TRBD1 matches 9 bases. The CDR3 is 14 residues long. V gave up 4 bases and J gave up 4 bases; unmatched junction bases: 3. The germline CDR1 and CDR2 sequences are SGHKS and YYEKEE (reference sequence). CDR3: CASSPGQGYNEQFF. The CDR3 nucleotides are TGTGCCAGCAGCCCGGGACAGGGATACAATGAGCAGTTCTTC.

This clonotype has at least ten counts. V is TRBV3-1 and J is TRBJ1-5; D is uncertain. The V gene's germline CDR1 is LGHDT and CDR2 YNNKEL (reference sequence). This CDR3 spans 15 amino acids. Trimming removed 1 base at V and 7 bases at J, with 14 bases between. The CDR3: CASSQGAGVTQPQHF. DNA of the CDR3: TGTGCCAGCAGCCAAGGGGCCGGGGTCACCCAGCCCCAGCATTTT. The full variable domain, in which reference TRBV3-1 and TRBJ1-5 provide the parts outside the CDR3, is DTAVSQTPKYLVTQMGNDKSIKCEQNLGHDTMYWYKQDSKKFLKIMFSYNNKELIINETVPNRFSPKSPDKAHLNLHINSLELGDSAVYFCASSQGAGVTQPQHFGDGTRLSIL.

This clonotype has ten or more counts. The chain combines TRBV5-6 with TRBJ1-5; TRBD1 might be the D (6 bases). Trimming removed 5 bases at V and 1 base at J, with 13 bases between. Germline V CDR1 and CDR2: SGHDT, YYEEEE. CDR3 length equals 15 residues. The CDR3 loop is CASSSTGLSNQPQHF. The CDR3, as DNA: TGTGCCAGCAGTTCTACAGGGCTAAGCAATCAGCCCCAGCATTTT.

This clonotype was found many times. This chain uses TRBV20-1 with TRBJ2-7; unclear D gene. In germline, CDR1 is DFQATT, CDR2 SNEGSKA (reference sequence). The CDR3 totals 15 residues. V dropped 5 bases and J dropped 3 bases, with 20 bases sitting between them. CDR3 protein: CSASNLYSGLYEQYF. DNA for the CDR3: TGCAGTGCTTCCAACCTCTACAGTGGGCTCTACGAGCAGTACTTC.

This clonotype was counted many times. The rearrangement uses TRBV20-1 and TRBJ1-1; no reliable D call. The CDR3 is made up of 12 amino acids. V lost 3 bases, J lost 4 bases, and 9 bases lay in between. Germline V lookup: CDR1 DFQATT, CDR2 SNEGSKA (reference sequence). The CDR3 protein is CSARAEGTEAFF. CDR3 in DNA: TGCAGTGCTAGGGCGGAGGGCACTGAAGCTTTCTTT.

The sample holds a few counts of this clonotype. V is TRBV18 and J is TRBJ2-6; no definite D call. V was shortened by 1 base and J by 1 base, with 2 bases between the two germline ends. CDR3 length: 14 amino acids. Germline values: CDR1 KGHSH, CDR2 LQKENI. CDR3 bases: TGTGCCAGCTCACCACAGTCTGGGGCCAACGTCCTGACTTTC. The encoded protein is CASSPQSGANVLTF.

This clonotype was observed at least ten times. J is TRBJ1-6 and V is TRBV6-5, with 7 bases fitting TRBD1. Trimming cost V 5 bases and J 9 bases; bases outside gene matches: 4. There are 13 residues in the CDR3. Germline V gene lookup returns CDR1 MNHEY and CDR2 SVGAGI. The CDR3 coding sequence is TGTGCCAGCAGTCACGGACAGGTTTCACCCCTCCACTTT. This translates into CASSHGQVSPLHF.

This clonotype was observed a handful of times. The chain links TRBV5-1 to TRBJ2-3; the match to TRBD2 covers 11 bases. The CDR3 sequence is 16 residues long. With 1 base clipped from V and 0 bases from J, the junction kept 1 base outside the gene matches. Germline assignment: CDR1 SGHRS and CDR2 YFSETQ. This CDR3 is CASSLRLAGSTDTQYF. The CDR3 bases are TGCGCCAGCAGCTTGCGACTAGCGGGAAGCACAGATACGCAGTATTTT.